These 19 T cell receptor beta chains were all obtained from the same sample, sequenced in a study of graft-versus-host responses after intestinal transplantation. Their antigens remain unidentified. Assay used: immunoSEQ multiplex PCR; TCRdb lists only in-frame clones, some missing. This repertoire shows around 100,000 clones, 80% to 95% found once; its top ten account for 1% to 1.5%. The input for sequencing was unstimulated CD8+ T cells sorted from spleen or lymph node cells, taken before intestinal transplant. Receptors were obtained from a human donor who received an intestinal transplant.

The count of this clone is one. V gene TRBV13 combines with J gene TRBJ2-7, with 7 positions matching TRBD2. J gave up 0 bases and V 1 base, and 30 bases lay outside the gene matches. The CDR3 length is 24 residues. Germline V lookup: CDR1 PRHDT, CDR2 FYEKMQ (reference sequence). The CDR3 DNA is TGTGCCAGCAGCTTAGAAGGGGCTGCCGGGGGGTATGGAACTGTAGGAGTCGGCTCCTACGAGCAGTACTTC. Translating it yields CASSLEGAAGGYGTVGVGSYEQYF.

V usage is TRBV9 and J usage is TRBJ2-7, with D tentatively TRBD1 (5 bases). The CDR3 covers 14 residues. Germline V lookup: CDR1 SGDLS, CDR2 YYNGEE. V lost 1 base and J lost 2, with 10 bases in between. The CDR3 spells CASSVRGDTYEQYF. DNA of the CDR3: TGTGCCAGCAGCGTAAGGGGCGATACCTACGAGCAGTACTTC.

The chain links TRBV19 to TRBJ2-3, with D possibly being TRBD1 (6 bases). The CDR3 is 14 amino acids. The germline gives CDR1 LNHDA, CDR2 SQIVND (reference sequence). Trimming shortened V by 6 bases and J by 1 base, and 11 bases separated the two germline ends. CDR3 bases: TGTGCCAGTAGCAGTTCAGGGGGCACAGATACGCAGTATTTT. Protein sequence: CASSSSGGTDTQYF.

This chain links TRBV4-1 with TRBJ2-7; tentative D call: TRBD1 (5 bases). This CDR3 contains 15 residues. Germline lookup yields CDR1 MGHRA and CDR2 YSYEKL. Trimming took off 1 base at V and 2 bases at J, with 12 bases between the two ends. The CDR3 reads CASSQGTDTAYEQYF. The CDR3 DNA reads TGCGCCAGCAGCCAAGGCACGGACACCGCCTACGAGCAGTACTTC.

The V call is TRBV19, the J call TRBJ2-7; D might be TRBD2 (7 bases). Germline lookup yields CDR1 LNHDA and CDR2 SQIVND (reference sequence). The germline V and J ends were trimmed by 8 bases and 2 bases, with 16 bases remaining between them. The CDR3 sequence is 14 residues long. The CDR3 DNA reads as TGTGCCAGTTCCATTCGGGGGGCCCCCTACGAGCAGTACTTC. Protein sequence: CASSIRGAPYEQYF.

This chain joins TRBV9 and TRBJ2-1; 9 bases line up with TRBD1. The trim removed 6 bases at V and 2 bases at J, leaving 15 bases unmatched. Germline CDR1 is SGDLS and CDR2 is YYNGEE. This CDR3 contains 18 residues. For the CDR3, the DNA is TGTGCCAGCAACGAAAACCCGGGGACAGGGTTGACCTACAATGAGCAGTTCTTC. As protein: CASNENPGTGLTYNEQFF.

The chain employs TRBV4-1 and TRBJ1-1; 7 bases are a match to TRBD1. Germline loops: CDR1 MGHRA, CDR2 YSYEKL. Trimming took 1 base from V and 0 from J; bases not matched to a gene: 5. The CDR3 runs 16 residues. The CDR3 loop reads CASSQVTGTMNTEAFF. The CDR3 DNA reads TGCGCCAGCAGCCAAGTGACAGGGACTATGAACACTGAAGCTTTCTTT.

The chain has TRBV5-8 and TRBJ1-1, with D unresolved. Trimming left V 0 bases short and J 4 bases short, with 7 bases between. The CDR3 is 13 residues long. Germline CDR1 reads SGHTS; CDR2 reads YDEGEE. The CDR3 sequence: CASSLGSTTEAFF. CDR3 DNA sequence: TGTGCCAGCAGCTTGGGCTCAACCACTGAAGCTTTCTTT. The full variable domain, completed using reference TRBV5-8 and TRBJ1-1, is EAGVTQSPTHLIKTRGQQATLRCSPISGHTSVYWYQQALGLGLQFLLWYDEGEERNRGNFPPRFSGRQFPNYSSELNVNALELEDSALYLCASSLGSTTEAFFGQGTRLTVV.

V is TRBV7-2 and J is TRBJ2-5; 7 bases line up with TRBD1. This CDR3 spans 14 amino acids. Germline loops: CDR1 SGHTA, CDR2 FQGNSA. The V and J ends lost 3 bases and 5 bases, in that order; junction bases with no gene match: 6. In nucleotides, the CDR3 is TGTGCCAGCAGCTTCGTAGGGGGCTGGGAGACCCAGTACTTC. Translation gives CASSFVGGWETQYF. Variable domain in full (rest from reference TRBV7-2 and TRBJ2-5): GAGVSQSPSNKVTEKGKDVELRCDPISGHTALYWYRQSLGQGLEFLIYFQGNSAPDKSGLPSDRFSAERTGGSVSTLTIQRTQQEDSAVYLCASSFVGGWETQYFGPGTRLLVL.

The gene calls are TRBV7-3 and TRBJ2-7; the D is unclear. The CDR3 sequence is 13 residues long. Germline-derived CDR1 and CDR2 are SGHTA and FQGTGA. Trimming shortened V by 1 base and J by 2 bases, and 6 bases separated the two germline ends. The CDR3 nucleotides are TGTGCCAGCAGCTTAAACTCAGCCTACGAGCAGTACTTC. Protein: CASSLNSAYEQYF.

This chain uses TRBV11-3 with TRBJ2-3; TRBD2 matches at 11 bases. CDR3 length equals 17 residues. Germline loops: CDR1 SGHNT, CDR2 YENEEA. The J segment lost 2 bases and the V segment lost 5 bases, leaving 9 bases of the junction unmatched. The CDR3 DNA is TGTGCCAGCAGCCTCGGTAGCGGGGGGGACTACACAGATACGCAGTATTTT. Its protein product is CASSLGSGGDYTDTQYF.

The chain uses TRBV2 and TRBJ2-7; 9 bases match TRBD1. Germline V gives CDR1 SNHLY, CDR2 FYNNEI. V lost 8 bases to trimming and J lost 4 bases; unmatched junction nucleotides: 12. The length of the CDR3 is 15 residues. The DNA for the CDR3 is TGTGCCAGCGTACCCCCGGGACAGGGAAAGTACGAGCAGTACTTC. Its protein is CASVPPGQGKYEQYF.

DNA of the CDR3: TGTGCCTGGTTGCCGGGGAGGACTGGGGGCTACACCTTC. Translating gives CAWLPGRTGGYTF. The chain recombines TRBV30 with TRBJ1-2; no firm D call. The CDR3 is made up of 13 amino acids. Germline V gives CDR1 GTSNPN, CDR2 SVGIG (reference sequence). Trimming took 5 bases from V and 8 from J, leaving 18 bases between them.

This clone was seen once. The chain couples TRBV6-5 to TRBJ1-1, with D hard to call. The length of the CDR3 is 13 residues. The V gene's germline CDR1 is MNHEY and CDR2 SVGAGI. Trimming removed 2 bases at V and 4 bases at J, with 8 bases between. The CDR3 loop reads CASSYMPVTEAFF. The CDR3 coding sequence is TGTGCCAGCAGTTACATGCCCGTCACTGAAGCTTTCTTT.

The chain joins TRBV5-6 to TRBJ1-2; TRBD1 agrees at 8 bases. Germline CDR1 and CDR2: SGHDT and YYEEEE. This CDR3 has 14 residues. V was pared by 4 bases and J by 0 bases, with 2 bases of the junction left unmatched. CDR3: CASSPDRANYGYTF. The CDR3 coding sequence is TGTGCCAGCAGCCCGGACAGGGCTAACTATGGCTACACCTTC.

CDR3 bases: TGTGCTAGTGGTTTGGTCCCCTACAATGAGCAGTTCTTC. The encoded protein is CASGLVPYNEQFF. This chain joins TRBV12-5 and TRBJ2-1; D is uncertain. The CDR3 length is 13 residues. Germline V gene data show CDR1 as LGHNT and CDR2 as FRNRAP. V gave up 0 bases and J gave up 2 bases, with 2 bases separating them.

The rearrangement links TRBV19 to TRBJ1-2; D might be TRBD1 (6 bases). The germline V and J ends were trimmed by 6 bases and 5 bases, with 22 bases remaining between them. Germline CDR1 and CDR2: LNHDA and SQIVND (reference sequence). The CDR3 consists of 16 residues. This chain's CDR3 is CASSPRRDTRRYGYTF. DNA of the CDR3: TGTGCCAGTAGCCCCCGCCGGGACACCCGCCGGTATGGCTACACCTTC.

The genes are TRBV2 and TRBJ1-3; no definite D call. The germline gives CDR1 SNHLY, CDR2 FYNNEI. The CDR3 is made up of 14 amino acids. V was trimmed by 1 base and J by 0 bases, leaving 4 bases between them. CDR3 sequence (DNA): TGTGCCAGCAGTGAAGACCGCTCTGGAAACACCATATATTTT. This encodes CASSEDRSGNTIYF.

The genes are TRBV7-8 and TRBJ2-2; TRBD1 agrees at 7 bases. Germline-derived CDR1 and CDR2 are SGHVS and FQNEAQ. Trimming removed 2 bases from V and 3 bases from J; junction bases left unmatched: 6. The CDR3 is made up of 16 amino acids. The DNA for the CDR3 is TGTGCCAGCAGCTTAATAGACAGGGTGTACACCGGGGAGCTGTTTTTT. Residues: CASSLIDRVYTGELFF. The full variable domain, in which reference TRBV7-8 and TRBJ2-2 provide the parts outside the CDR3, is GAGVSQSPRYKVAKRGQDVALRCDPISGHVSLFWYQQALGQGPEFLTYFQNEAQLDKSGLPSDRFFAERPEGSVSTLKIQRTQQEDSAVYLCASSLIDRVYTGELFFGEGSRLTVL.